The 20 T cell receptor beta chains presented below share a single source sample, sequenced in a study of glioma-infiltrating T cells after dendritic cell vaccination. The time point here: after dendritic cell vaccination, including at tumor progression/relapse. Assay: immunoSEQ multiplex PCR; the TCRdb copy retains only in-frame clones and omits some. Of more than 55,000 clones detected, about 84% appear once; the ten largest clones hold about 9%. Material: blood, obtained after dendritic cell vaccination. These receptors originate from a human donor with glioblastoma.

The chain uses TRBV28 and TRBJ1-2; weak D call: TRBD1 (6 bases). This CDR3 region has 13 residues. Looked up from germline, CDR1 is MDHEN and CDR2 is SYDVKM. V lost 6 bases and J lost 4, with 12 bases in between. Written as DNA, the CDR3 is TGTGCCAGCAGCGAGGGACAATTCTATGGCTACACCTTC. Its translation: CASSEGQFYGYTF.

The chain couples TRBV6-1 to TRBJ2-3; maybe TRBD1 (5 bases). The CDR3 length is 16 residues. V was trimmed by 1 base and J by 4 bases, leaving 15 bases between them. CDR1 is MNHNS and CDR2 is SASEGT in the germline V gene. The CDR3 region has the DNA TGTGCCAGCAGTGAAGGCGTGGGGCAGGGCGCAGATACGCAGTATTTT. This sequence encodes CASSEGVGQGADTQYF.

As for this clone: The junction does not match germline at one end; this may be a read error. Different DNA sequences within this sample yield the same CDR3. The chain links TRBV25-1 to TRBJ1-6; a weak D match, TRBD1 (5 bases). The germline V gene has CDR1 MGHDK and CDR2 SYGVNS. This CDR3 contains 14 residues. The CDR3 nucleotides read TGTGCCAGCAGTGACAGGGTGGCGAATTCCCCCCTCCACTTT. Its translation: CASSDRVANSPLHF. Combining the CDR3 with reference TRBV25-1 and TRBJ1-6 gives the whole variable domain EADIYQTPRYLVIGTGKKITLECSQTMGHDKMYWYQQDPGMELHLIHYSYGVNSTEKGDLSSESTVSRIRTEHFPLTLESARPSHTSQYLCASSDRVANSPLHFGNGTRLTVT.

CDR3 amino acids: CASSLDSGRRPPGNTIYF. DNA for the CDR3: TGTGCCAGCAGCTTAGATTCCGGCAGGCGACCACCTGGAAACACCATATATTTT. The chain employs TRBV11-2 and TRBJ1-3, with D hard to call. The CDR3 loop spans 18 amino acids. The V end lost 0 bases, the J end lost 2 bases, and 17 bases lay between the germline ends. Germline assignment: CDR1 SGHAT and CDR2 FQNNGV.

The chain carries TRBV5-4 and TRBJ2-5; tentative D call: TRBD2 (5 bases). There are 15 residues in the CDR3. The germline V gene encodes CDR1 SGHNT and CDR2 YYREEE (reference sequence). The ends were cut back, 1 base at V and 2 bases at J, with 12 bases in the middle. CDR3 in amino acids: CASSLTAGHQETQYF. The CDR3 DNA sequence: TGTGCCAGCAGCTTGACCGCGGGCCATCAAGAGACCCAGTACTTC.

The chain uses TRBV7-3 and TRBJ2-1, with 12 bases that match TRBD2. The CDR3 loop spans 17 amino acids. Trimming at V came to 4 bases and at J to 8 bases, leaving 12 bases not matched to a gene. Per germline, CDR1 SGHTA and CDR2 FQGTGA. The CDR3 here is CASSYLAGGPGSHEQFF. The CDR3 bases are TGTGCCAGCAGCTACCTAGCGGGGGGGCCTGGTTCTCATGAGCAGTTCTTC.

The J gene is TRBJ2-5, the V gene TRBV7-2, with D unresolved. Trimming cost V 1 base and J 1 base, with 7 bases left between them. Germline V gene sequence: CDR1 SGHTA, CDR2 FQGNSA. The CDR3 sequence is 14 residues long. The CDR3 protein is CASSLVWSQETQYF. The DNA for the CDR3 is TGTGCCAGCAGCTTAGTTTGGAGCCAAGAGACCCAGTACTTC.

The chain has TRBV28 and TRBJ1-2; no firm D call. Trimming took 7 bases from V and 3 from J, leaving 12 bases between them. The CDR3 sequence is 13 residues long. The germline gives CDR1 MDHEN, CDR2 SYDVKM. Here the CDR3 reads CASTRDIDYGYTF. The CDR3 DNA reads TGTGCCAGCACCAGAGACATAGACTATGGCTACACCTTC.

V is TRBV6-6 and J is TRBJ2-5; 7 bases agree with TRBD2. This CDR3 has 14 amino acids. CDR1 MNHNY and CDR2 SVGAGI come from the germline V gene (reference sequence). J was trimmed by 7 bases and V by 7 bases; bases with no gene match: 12. The CDR3 coding sequence is TGTGCCAGCATTATGCCGGGAGGAGCGGGGACCCAGTACTTC. It yields the protein CASIMPGGAGTQYF.

The chain uses TRBV19 and TRBJ1-5; no clear D gene. Germline values: CDR1 LNHDA, CDR2 SQIVND (reference sequence). V lost 3 bases to trimming and J lost 4 bases, with 7 bases between them. CDR3 length: 13 residues. The CDR3, as DNA: TGTGCCAGTAGTATCTGGCAGAATCAGCCCCAGCATTTT. Protein: CASSIWQNQPQHF.

The CDR3 sequence is CASSQELGAGLGETQYF. For the CDR3, the DNA is TGCGCCAGCAGCCAAGAACTCGGCGCGGGTTTAGGGGAGACCCAGTACTTC. The rearrangement uses TRBV4-3 and TRBJ2-5; D might be TRBD2 (5 bases). The V end lost 0 bases, the J end lost 5 bases, and 19 bases lay between the germline ends. The CDR3 is made up of 17 amino acids. Germline loops: CDR1 LGHNA, CDR2 YSLEER.

The chain joins TRBV5-4 to TRBJ1-1, with D unresolved. The CDR3 runs to 11 residues. Germline V lookup: CDR1 SGHNT, CDR2 YYREEE (reference sequence). Trimming removed 2 bases at V and 5 bases at J, with 4 bases between. In DNA, the CDR3 is TGTGCCAGCAGCTTCGGTACTGAAGCTTTCTTT. As protein: CASSFGTEAFF.

The V gene is TRBV6-1, the J gene TRBJ2-5; TRBD1 agrees at 7 bases. The J call may be in error: the DNA end matches TRBJ2-7 better. CDR1 and CDR2 from the germline V gene are MNHNS and SASEGT. The CDR3 has 16 residues. The CDR3 spells CASSEFDRALFYEQYF. The CDR3 coding sequence is TGTGCCAGCAGTGAATTCGACAGGGCGTTATTCTACGAGCAGTACTTC.

The chain is built from TRBV30 and TRBJ2-2; TRBD1 might be the D (6 bases). In germline, CDR1 is GTSNPN, CDR2 SVGIG (reference sequence). The ends were cut back, 3 bases at V and 7 bases at J, with 12 bases in the middle. The CDR3 totals 13 residues. CDR3 coding DNA: TGTGCCTGGAGAACAGGGTCTGTCGGGGAGCTGTTTTTT. Translated, it gives CAWRTGSVGELFF.

This clone was observed a single time. V usage is TRBV29-1 and J usage is TRBJ2-5, with 16 nucleotides matching TRBD2. Losses at the gene ends were 3 bases for V and 6 bases for J; bases not matched to a gene: 19. Germline V gene sequence: CDR1 SQVTM, CDR2 ANQGSEA. The CDR3 contains 20 residues. The DNA for the CDR3 is TGCAGCGTTGAGCCCAACGAAGTTGTAGGGACTAGCGGGGGGGTAAAGACCCAGTACTTC. The encoded protein is CSVEPNEVVGTSGGVKTQYF.

The chain links TRBV11-1 to TRBJ1-1, with 8 bases matching TRBD1. This CDR3 spans 13 amino acids. Looked up from germline, CDR1 is SGHAT and CDR2 is FQDESV (reference sequence). The J segment lost 2 bases and the V segment lost 8 bases, leaving 4 bases of the junction unmatched. The CDR3 is CASWTGTNTEAFF. The CDR3 DNA reads as TGTGCCAGCTGGACAGGGACAAACACTGAAGCTTTCTTT. The full variable domain, its missing parts supplied by reference TRBV11-1 and TRBJ1-1, is EAEVAQSPRYKITEKSQAVAFWCDPISGHATLYWYRQILGQGPELLVQFQDESVVDDSQLPKDRFSAERLKGVDSTLKIQPAELGDSAMYLCASWTGTNTEAFFGQGTRLTVV.

J is TRBJ2-1 and V is TRBV15; a weak D match, TRBD1 (6 bases). Looked up from germline, CDR1 is LNHNV and CDR2 is YYDKDF (reference sequence). CDR3 length: 13 residues. Deletions cut 0 bases from V and 10 bases from J, with 10 bases between. The CDR3: CATSREGAGEQFF. CDR3 nucleotides: TGTGCCACCAGCAGAGAGGGGGCAGGGGAGCAGTTCTTC.

This chain connects TRBV10-2 to TRBJ2-2, with D possibly being TRBD1 (5 bases). V was shortened by 6 bases and J by 6 bases, with 11 bases between the two germline ends. The germline gives CDR1 WSHSY, CDR2 SAAADI. This CDR3 has 13 residues. Written as DNA, the CDR3 is TGCGCCAGCAGGGACATTGGCGCCGGGGAGCTGTTTTTT. Protein product: CASRDIGAGELFF.

The rearrangement joins TRBV10-1 to TRBJ2-3; 9 bases are shared with TRBD1. Germline CDR1 is WNHNN and CDR2 is SYGVQD (reference sequence). Trimming at V came to 6 bases and at J to 7 bases, leaving 2 bases not matched to a gene. The CDR3 consists of 12 residues. Here the CDR3 reads CASRDRGHTQYF. The DNA for the CDR3 is TGCGCCAGCAGGGACAGGGGACATACGCAGTATTTT.

A single count supports this clone. V usage is TRBV6-5 and J usage is TRBJ2-7; 9 bases agree with TRBD1. Germline V gene lookup returns CDR1 MNHEY and CDR2 SVGAGI. Trimming took 5 bases from V and 5 from J; bases not matched to a gene: 4. The CDR3 has 13 residues. The CDR3 sequence: CASSQGTGNEQYF. The CDR3, as DNA: TGTGCCAGCAGTCAAGGGACAGGGAACGAGCAGTACTTC.